What follows is one T cell receptor (beta chain) and its context. Its antigen remains unknown. These data come from a study of T-cell reconstitution after alpha-beta-depleted transplantation in children. Preparation of the TCRbeta library was carried out with unique molecular identifiers. TCRdb reanalysed the PCR reads using MiXCR and keeps one entry per CDR3 protein. The sample comprises about 980,000 distinct CDR3 sequences, 25% to 35% of which are singletons, and over 25% rests with the top ten. Germline values: CDR1 SGHKS, CDR2 YYEKEE (reference sequence). V lost 3 bases to trimming and J lost 2 bases; unmatched junction nucleotides: 10. The CDR3 contains 16 residues. Overall study results and limits: Diversity of TCRbeta at day 60 was high in some patients, arising from surviving recipient T cells and thymic progenitors. One year post-transplant, T-cell counts and diversity were largely derived from T cells produced anew. Alpha-beta T cells about two months after transplant reportedly derived from several hundred expanded graft clones.

Sequencing was performed on PBMCs, mostly from graft donor cells, taken 360 days after TCRalphabeta/CD19-depleted stem cell transplant. The V gene is TRBV5-5, the J gene TRBJ1-1; TRBD1 agrees at 7 bases. This TCR was sampled from a boy under three years old who had a stem cell transplant for SCID, so the T cells may come from the graft donor. The CDR3 loop reads CASSSSIGGHNTEAFF. The CDR3 DNA follows: TGTGCCAGCAGCTCTTCTATAGGGGGCCACAACACTGAAGCTTTCTTT.